Listed below are T cell receptor beta chains from one sample, sequenced in a study of T-cell reconstitution after alpha-beta-depleted transplantation in children. TCRdb passed the PCR reads through MiXCR, listing each CDR3 protein once. This table has roughly 190,000 distinct CDR3 sequences, roughly 15% appearing once. The specimen was PBMCs from the stem cell graft donor, collected from the stem cell graft. The origin of the receptors is a human donor who donated a stem cell graft to a child with acute lymphoblastic leukemia. Both conserved end residues are part of each CDR3. A D gene is named only where the DNA matches it firmly. Rows may omit the clone size; those that give it use once, few, many or a size class.

NA,TRBV28,TRBJ2-2,NA,TGTGCCAGCAGTTCCGGGGGCGGGGAGCTGTTTTTT,CASSSGGGELFF
many,TRBV5-1,TRBJ2-6,NA,TGCGCCAGCAGCTTGGGATTTGGCTCTGGGGCCAACGTCCTGACTTTC,CASSLGFGSGANVLTF
NA,TRBV7-8,TRBJ2-3,NA,TGTGCCAGCAGCTCCCTCCACCGGGGCAGTCGCACAGATACGCAGTATTTT,CASSSLHRGSRTDTQYF
few,TRBV7-9,TRBJ2-7,NA,TGTGCCAGCAGCTCGCGGACTTTTAGCTCCTACGAGCAGTACTTC,CASSSRTFSSYEQYF
many,TRBV5-1,TRBJ2-1,TRBD2,TGCGCCAGCAGCCCCAATAGTCTAGCGGTCTCCTACAATGAGCAGTTCTTC,CASSPNSLAVSYNEQFF
many,TRBV5-1,TRBJ2-3,TRBD2,TGCGCCAGCAGCCTTAGAGGGACTAGCGCATCAAACACAGATACGCAGTATTTT,CASSLRGTSASNTDTQYF
few,TRBV29-1,TRBJ1-5,NA,TGCAGCGTCCGGACTGGGAATCAGCCCCAGCATTTT,CSVRTGNQPQHF
many,TRBV20-1,TRBJ2-7,NA,TGCTGTGCCCGGACCGGTCGCTACGAGCAGTACTTC,CCARTGRYEQYF
many,TRBV20-1,TRBJ2-2,NA,TGCAGTGCCCCCGGCCCTCTAGCCACCGGGGAGCTGTTTTTT,CSAPGPLATGELFF
NA,TRBV27,TRBJ2-7,TRBD2,TGTGCCAGCAGGCTGGATAGGGGCACTAGCGATATGGAATACGAGCAGTACTTC,CASRLDRGTSDMEYEQYF
NA,TRBV5-1,TRBJ2-2,NA,TGCGCCAGCGAAACCGGGGAGCTGTTTTTT,CASETGELFF
few,TRBV25-1,TRBJ2-1,NA,TGTGCCAGCAGCCACAGGAGGAGGGGGGGATACAATGAGCAGTTCTTC,CASSHRRRGGYNEQFF
NA,TRBV6-1,TRBJ2-3,TRBD2,TGTGCCAGCAGTGTAGGACTAGCGGGAGAAGATACGCAGTATTTT,CASSVGLAGEDTQYF
many,TRBV16,TRBJ2-5,TRBD1,TGTGCCAGCAGCCACAGACAGGGTTTGAGACCCGAAGAGACCCAGTACTTC,CASSHRQGLRPEETQYF
many,TRBV29-1,TRBJ1-1,TRBD1,TGCAGCGTCGCCGGGACAGGGGAAGGGAACACTGAAGCTTTCTTT,CSVAGTGEGNTEAFF
NA,TRBV7-6,TRBJ2-3,TRBD2,TGTGCCAGCAGCAAACTAGCGGGACGTCCAGATACGCAGTATTTT,CASSKLAGRPDTQYF
few,TRBV9,TRBJ2-1,NA,TGTGCCAGCAGCGTAGACTCCTACAATGAGCAGTTCTTC,CASSVDSYNEQFF
many,TRBV11-1,TRBJ2-1,TRBD2,TGTGCCAGCAGCCCATTAGCGGGAGAATTCCCGGCGTTCTTC,CASSPLAGEFPAFF